These T cell receptor beta chains were read from a single sample in a study of response to subunit inactivated influenza vaccine. From the RT-PCR reads, TCRdb called clonotypes with MiXCR, one entry per CDR3 protein. The table has more than 450,000 distinct CDR3 sequences, over 9.5% seen once. Sequencing was performed on PBMCs from blood, taken on the day of vaccination. Receptors were obtained from a middle-aged man who received an inactivated influenza vaccine. CDR3s include the opening cysteine and the closing phenylalanine or tryptophan. The D gene is left open where the match is weak. Expanded clones are given a class, and other clones once, few, many or no size at all.

cdr3_nt: TGCAGCCTTCGGGACGGACGCACAGATACGCAGTATTTT
cdr3_aa: CSLRDGRTDTQYF
j_call: TRBJ2-3
clone_size: few
v_call: TRBV29-1
d_call: -

cdr3_nt: TGTGCCAGCGGTAGTACATCCAAAAACATTCAGTACTTC
cdr3_aa: CASGSTSKNIQYF
j_call: TRBJ2-4
clone_size: -
v_call: TRBV6-2/TRBV6-3
d_call: -

cdr3_nt: TGTGCCAGCAGCTTACAATCACTGAACACTGAAGCTTTCTTT
cdr3_aa: CASSLQSLNTEAFF
j_call: TRBJ1-1
clone_size: few
v_call: TRBV7-8
d_call: -

cdr3_nt: TGTGCCAGCAGTGAACAGAGTATAGATACGCAGTATTTT
cdr3_aa: CASSEQSIDTQYF
j_call: TRBJ2-3
clone_size: few
v_call: TRBV6-1
d_call: -

cdr3_nt: TGTGCCAGCAGTTTAACAGGGGTCTATTCACCCCTCCACTTT
cdr3_aa: CASSLTGVYSPLHF
j_call: TRBJ1-6
clone_size: few
v_call: TRBV12-3/TRBV12-4
d_call: TRBD1

cdr3_nt: TGTGCCAGCAGCTTAGAACGGGGGCTCGTCTACGAGCAGTACTTC
cdr3_aa: CASSLERGLVYEQYF
j_call: TRBJ2-7
clone_size: few
v_call: TRBV7-2
d_call: -

cdr3_nt: TGTGCCAGCAGTTACCTCCGGCGGACTAGCGGACACCCCGGGGAGCTGTTTTTT
cdr3_aa: CASSYLRRTSGHPGELFF
j_call: TRBJ2-2
clone_size: few
v_call: TRBV6-2/TRBV6-3
d_call: TRBD2

cdr3_nt: TGTGCCAGCAGCTTCCTAGCGGGAGGACTCAATGAGCAGTTCTTC
cdr3_aa: CASSFLAGGLNEQFF
j_call: TRBJ2-1
clone_size: -
v_call: TRBV5-5
d_call: TRBD2

cdr3_nt: TGTGCCAGCAGCTTAGCGGCTTATACCCTCGACAGGTCTACCGGGAACACTGAAGCTTTCTTT
cdr3_aa: CASSLAAYTLDRSTGNTEAFF
j_call: TRBJ1-1
clone_size: -
v_call: TRBV7-6
d_call: -

cdr3_nt: TGTGCCAGCAGCTTTTCTTTGACTAGCGGGAGAACCACAGATACGCAGTATTTT
cdr3_aa: CASSFSLTSGRTTDTQYF
j_call: TRBJ2-3
clone_size: many
v_call: TRBV11-2
d_call: TRBD2

cdr3_nt: TGTGCCATCAGTGCATACGGGAGGATAGGTTACGAGCAGTACTTC
cdr3_aa: CAISAYGRIGYEQYF
j_call: TRBJ2-7
clone_size: few
v_call: TRBV10-3
d_call: TRBD2

cdr3_nt: TGTGCCAGCAGGCCCTCCGGGGCGACCTTTGGGCAGTACTTC
cdr3_aa: CASRPSGATFGQYF
j_call: TRBJ2-7
clone_size: many
v_call: TRBV12-3/TRBV12-4
d_call: -

cdr3_nt: TGTGCCATCAGCCCCTTAGTCACCGGGGAGCTGTTTTTT
cdr3_aa: CAISPLVTGELFF
j_call: TRBJ2-2
clone_size: -
v_call: TRBV10-3
d_call: -

cdr3_nt: TGTGCCAGCAGCTCAAGAACTAGGGGACTAGCCTTTTACAATGAGCAGTTCTTC
cdr3_aa: CASSSRTRGLAFYNEQFF
j_call: TRBJ2-1
clone_size: -
v_call: TRBV11-2
d_call: TRBD2

cdr3_nt: TGTGCCAGCACCAACCAGGACGGGAACTATGGCTACACCTTC
cdr3_aa: CASTNQDGNYGYTF
j_call: TRBJ1-2
clone_size: -
v_call: TRBV7-9
d_call: -

cdr3_nt: TGTGCCAGCAGCATGGACAGGGAGCTTCAAGGGGAGCTGTTTTTT
cdr3_aa: CASSMDRELQGELFF
j_call: TRBJ2-2
clone_size: -
v_call: TRBV21-1
d_call: -

cdr3_nt: TGTGCCAGCAGCCAAGATCTAGCGAGGGATGAGCAGTTCTTC
cdr3_aa: CASSQDLARDEQFF
j_call: TRBJ2-1
clone_size: few
v_call: TRBV4-2
d_call: -

cdr3_nt: TGTGCCAGCAGTTTGGAACTTAGGTACAATGAGCAGTTCTTC
cdr3_aa: CASSLELRYNEQFF
j_call: TRBJ2-1
clone_size: many
v_call: TRBV5-6
d_call: -

cdr3_nt: TGTGCCAGCAGCCTTCTGGGGCTAGCGGCCACAGATACGCAGTATTTT
cdr3_aa: CASSLLGLAATDTQYF
j_call: TRBJ2-3
clone_size: -
v_call: TRBV3-1
d_call: TRBD2

cdr3_nt: TGTGCCATCAGTGGACTAGCGGGGATGGAGACCCAGTACTTC
cdr3_aa: CAISGLAGMETQYF
j_call: TRBJ2-5
clone_size: few
v_call: TRBV10-3
d_call: TRBD2

cdr3_nt: TGTGCCAGCAGTTACTCGGCGGGAGGACAGTTCTTC
cdr3_aa: CASSYSAGGQFF
j_call: TRBJ2-1
clone_size: few
v_call: TRBV6-2/TRBV6-3
d_call: TRBD2

cdr3_nt: TGCAGTGCTGAACACCGACCGAACACCGGGGAGCTGTTTTTT
cdr3_aa: CSAEHRPNTGELFF
j_call: TRBJ2-2
clone_size: few
v_call: TRBV20-1
d_call: -

cdr3_nt: TGTGCCAGCAAAGTTAGCGCCATCCGGTCAGATACGCAGTATTTT
cdr3_aa: CASKVSAIRSDTQYF
j_call: TRBJ2-3
clone_size: -
v_call: TRBV28
d_call: -

cdr3_nt: TGCGCCAGCAGCGGACGACAGGGAACCTACAATGAGCAGTTCTTC
cdr3_aa: CASSGRQGTYNEQFF
j_call: TRBJ2-1
clone_size: many
v_call: TRBV5-1
d_call: TRBD1

cdr3_nt: TGTGCCAGCAGCTTATATACCCCGGGGCCCGGAAACACCATATATTTT
cdr3_aa: CASSLYTPGPGNTIYF
j_call: TRBJ1-3
clone_size: -
v_call: TRBV7-9
d_call: -

cdr3_nt: TGTGCCAGCAGCGTAGGTTCTAGCGACGATACGCAGTATTTT
cdr3_aa: CASSVGSSDDTQYF
j_call: TRBJ2-3
clone_size: -
v_call: TRBV9
d_call: -

cdr3_nt: TGTGCCAGCAGCTTGGCCGGGACCCTCCAATTGGGTGAGCAGTTCTTC
cdr3_aa: CASSLAGTLQLGEQFF
j_call: TRBJ2-1
clone_size: few
v_call: TRBV7-9
d_call: -

cdr3_nt: TGCGCCAGCAGCCAAGTAGTACAGGGCACCGGGGAGCTGTTTTTT
cdr3_aa: CASSQVVQGTGELFF
j_call: TRBJ2-2
clone_size: few
v_call: TRBV4-3
d_call: -

cdr3_nt: TGCAGTGCCACGAGTCCGGACAGGGCCACAGATACGCAGTATTTT
cdr3_aa: CSATSPDRATDTQYF
j_call: TRBJ2-3
clone_size: few
v_call: TRBV20-1
d_call: TRBD1

cdr3_nt: TGCGCCAGTTCCAAGGGCCTTTCGGGAGAGACCCAGTACTTC
cdr3_aa: CASSKGLSGETQYF
j_call: TRBJ2-5
clone_size: -
v_call: TRBV5-1
d_call: -

cdr3_nt: TGCAGTGCTTCAATACCAAGCGGGGGGGTAGATACGCAGTATTTT
cdr3_aa: CSASIPSGGVDTQYF
j_call: TRBJ2-3
clone_size: -
v_call: TRBV20-1
d_call: TRBD2

cdr3_nt: TGTGCCACCAGCAGAGATCCGGATCAGCCCCAGCATTTT
cdr3_aa: CATSRDPDQPQHF
j_call: TRBJ1-5
clone_size: few
v_call: TRBV15
d_call: -

cdr3_nt: TGCGCCAGCAGCTTTGGACAGGGGGGCTCCTACAATGAGCAGTTCTTC
cdr3_aa: CASSFGQGGSYNEQFF
j_call: TRBJ2-1
clone_size: -
v_call: TRBV5-1
d_call: TRBD1

cdr3_nt: TGCGCCAGCAGCCCGGGGCATAGGACAGATACGCAGTATTTT
cdr3_aa: CASSPGHRTDTQYF
j_call: TRBJ2-3
clone_size: -
v_call: TRBV5-1
d_call: -

cdr3_nt: TGCAGTGCTAGCGGCCAGGGACATGAGCAGTTCTTC
cdr3_aa: CSASGQGHEQFF
j_call: TRBJ2-1
clone_size: few
v_call: TRBV20-1
d_call: -

cdr3_nt: TGCACCAGCAGCCAGGGAGGAGAGACCCAGTACTTC
cdr3_aa: CTSSQGGETQYF
j_call: TRBJ2-5
clone_size: few
v_call: TRBV1
d_call: -

cdr3_nt: TGTGCCAGCAGCCAGTCAAGGGGCGAGCAGTACTTC
cdr3_aa: CASSQSRGEQYF
j_call: TRBJ2-7
clone_size: many
v_call: TRBV4-2
d_call: -

cdr3_nt: TGTGCCAGCAGGCCTACCTGGGGTTCCTACAATGAGCAGTTCTTC
cdr3_aa: CASRPTWGSYNEQFF
j_call: TRBJ2-1
clone_size: few
v_call: TRBV6-1
d_call: -

cdr3_nt: TGTGCCAGCAGTTCGGGACTAGAGGGGTATGAGCAGTTCTTC
cdr3_aa: CASSSGLEGYEQFF
j_call: TRBJ2-1
clone_size: few
v_call: TRBV28
d_call: TRBD2

cdr3_nt: TGTGCCAGCAGTTTCGGACTAGCGGGTGCCTCCTACAATGAGCAGTTCTTC
cdr3_aa: CASSFGLAGASYNEQFF
j_call: TRBJ2-1
clone_size: many
v_call: TRBV27
d_call: TRBD2

cdr3_nt: TGCGCCAGCAGCAAGGGACCAGGGCCCTCCGAGCAGTACTTC
cdr3_aa: CASSKGPGPSEQYF
j_call: TRBJ2-7
clone_size: few
v_call: TRBV5-1
d_call: -

cdr3_nt: TGCGCCAGCAGTGAGAAGGAGCGGCTCAATGAGCAGTTCTTC
cdr3_aa: CASSEKERLNEQFF
j_call: TRBJ2-1
clone_size: -
v_call: TRBV10-1
d_call: -

cdr3_nt: TGTGCCATCAGCCGATCCGGGACTAGTGATGCCGAGCAGTACTTC
cdr3_aa: CAISRSGTSDAEQYF
j_call: TRBJ2-7
clone_size: -
v_call: TRBV10-3
d_call: TRBD2

cdr3_nt: TGTGCCAGCAGTTATACACAGGGCGGAGGCTACACCTTC
cdr3_aa: CASSYTQGGGYTF
j_call: TRBJ1-2
clone_size: -
v_call: TRBV6-2/TRBV6-3
d_call: -

cdr3_nt: TGCGCTGGGAAAATGAACACTGAAGCTTTCTTT
cdr3_aa: CAGKMNTEAFF
j_call: TRBJ1-1
clone_size: few
v_call: TRBV29-1
d_call: -

cdr3_nt: TGTGCCAGCAGTGAATTTACAGGGGGCACTGAAGCTTTCTTT
cdr3_aa: CASSEFTGGTEAFF
j_call: TRBJ1-1
clone_size: many
v_call: TRBV6-1
d_call: TRBD1

cdr3_nt: TGTGCCAGCAGCTTTCAACACCTTTACTACGAGCAGTACTTC
cdr3_aa: CASSFQHLYYEQYF
j_call: TRBJ2-7
clone_size: -
v_call: TRBV7-2
d_call: -

cdr3_nt: TGTGCCAGCAGCCCAACAGGGACAGCAGATACGCAGTATTTT
cdr3_aa: CASSPTGTADTQYF
j_call: TRBJ2-3
clone_size: few
v_call: TRBV7-9
d_call: TRBD1

cdr3_nt: TGCGCCAGCACCCCAAGGACGGAGAACACTGAAGCTTTCTTT
cdr3_aa: CASTPRTENTEAFF
j_call: TRBJ1-1
clone_size: few
v_call: TRBV5-1
d_call: -